This is a list of T cell receptor beta chains from one sample in a study of blood T cell repertoires in COVID-19. TCRdb's copy holds only in-frame clones and misses some; the assay was immunoSEQ multiplex PCR. The sample includes 350,000 to 450,000 clones, 80% to 90% of them seen just once. The sample comprised PBMCs or T cells enriched from blood (not recorded which). Receptors originate from a man aged 25-40 years who had recovered from COVID-19. Both conserved end residues are part of each CDR3. The order of the fields is V gene, D gene, CDR3 protein. A D gene is named only where the DNA matches it firmly.

>TRBV27|-
CASSLGQYNEQFF
>TRBV2|TRBD1
CARSRTGGTDTQYF
>TRBV10-3|TRBD2
CASRASGNQETQYF
>TRBV3-1/TRBV3-2|-
CASSQALSGVGGYTF
>TRBV10-1|-
CASSGSRNTEAFF
>TRBV5-4|TRBD2
CASSSISGAFTYEQYF
>TRBV10-3|TRBD1
CAISGGRDRVDEQYF
>TRBV28|-
CASSAGPPRQLSTEAFF
>TRBV6-1|-
CASSDRHVTTEAFF
>TRBV19|TRBD2
CASSTGTSGSSYNEQFF
>TRBV30|TRBD1
CAWSGQGAWYGYTF
>TRBV27|-
CASSYGRLLTDTQYF
>TRBV19|-
CASSPGQLYSNQPQHF
>TRBV28|TRBD2
CASSSPRRLAGADTQYF
>TRBV7-2|TRBD2
CASSLGLASYNEQFF
>TRBV10-2|TRBD2
CASSAVSSGIQSYEQYF
>TRBV18|-
CASSSRTDQETQYF
>TRBV6-5|TRBD2
CASSQRGGERQFF
>TRBV6-5|-
CASNWAGQETQYF
>TRBV11-2|-
CASSLGGEQFF
>TRBV7-9|-
CASSLVGLASYNEQFF
>TRBV7-6|TRBD2
CASSSGLAGPTYSYEQYF
>TRBV12-3/TRBV12-4|-
CASSWGVSYEQYF
>TRBV7-9|-
CASSLVPGQTYEQYF
>TRBV29-1|TRBD1
CSVGQGRETQYF
>TRBV15|TRBD2
CATSRGLAGQGGELFF
>TRBV7-8|TRBD2
CASSHKDSGRGSETQYF
>TRBV6-5|-
CASSPGGLLNEKLFF
>TRBV5-5|-
CASSFQGLYGYTF
>TRBV6-5|-
CASSYAGQGYEQYF
>TRBV5-4|TRBD1
CASSLQDRGDEKLFF
>TRBV18|TRBD2
CASSPTSGQETQYF
>TRBV27|TRBD2
CASSLLASGRGTGELFF
>TRBV28|-
CASSTGQMVARNSNQPQHF
>TRBV5-1|-
CASTHGTLNEKLFF
>TRBV19|TRBD2
CASMSGGLDEQFF
>TRBV15|TRBD1
CATSKVGQGVGEQYF
>TRBV7-2|-
CASSLRGQFNTEAFF
>TRBV2|-
CASSMDTSYEQYF
>TRBV5-5|-
CASSFNSYEQYF
>TRBV7-9|TRBD1
CASSFRDRVSPLHF
>TRBV28|-
CASSFSGLVQPQHF
>TRBV12-5|TRBD2
CASTTGVIAGETQYF
>TRBV28|TRBD1
CASSFRRQGYEQYF
>TRBV14|TRBD1
CASSQPGTGNEQFF
>TRBV10-3|-
CAISESAGGGNQPQHF
>TRBV4-2|-
CASSQDGASYNEQFF
>TRBV6-5|-
CASSNAGIGTTEAFF
>TRBV28|-
CASRPGRTYEQYF
>TRBV5-1|TRBD2
CASSLSSGSYNEQFF
>TRBV5-6|-
CASSLERGGAYEQYF